This T cell receptor (beta chain) was recorded in a study of cytomegalovirus exposure and HLA in healthy donors (dated by TCRdb to the late 2010s). Describing the broader study: An earlier analysis of 587 of the donors reported approximately 300 Gb of sequence data and roughly 120 million unique TCR beta sequences obtained from around 190 million T cells. An early release covering about 600 HLA-typed donors comprised about 300 gigabases of sequencing data and roughly 85 million unique TCR sequences. Of the approximately 400 genotyped donors, 65% to 90% fell in the genetic ancestry cluster associated with self-reported Caucasian donors. The study aimed to test whether cataloging public T cell receptors could reveal signatures of past pathogen exposure. The study used immunosequencing to profile the T cell repertoires of hundreds of subjects and linked those repertoires to cytomegalovirus serostatus. Along with the roughly 700-subject first cohort, a separate validation cohort of about 110 different subjects was used. To predict cytomegalovirus infection status, the study brought together high-throughput TCR immunosequencing, statistical association of individual TCRs with disease status, and machine learning. A later analysis re-examined previously published TCR beta repertoires from about 700 donors and added high-resolution HLA genotyping to investigate patterns of TCR occurrence. Rather than using new phenotypic data, the later analysis identified candidate immune exposures from TCR beta sequences and from how often those sequences occurred across donors. An earlier analysis of approximately 630 of the donors applied high-throughput TCR beta sequencing to assess whether each TCR beta V gene segment acted as functional or pseudogenic. Donor age, sex, ethnicity and CMV serostatus were collected together with the repertoire data. A later genetic analysis used genome-wide SNP genotypes for about 60% of the 666 donors, treating that subset as a discovery cohort. All discovery cohort repertoires had been generated on a single sequencing platform. Class I and class II HLA loci were covered by the typing at four-digit resolution. Typing coverage differed by locus: A, B, C, DRB1 and DQB1 were typed in about 629-640 donors, DQA1 in about 560, DPA1 in some 600, and DPB1 in 450 to 480. Roughly 5 DR-DQ haplotypes were handled as single units for association and clustering, since linkage in the cohort was strong. Among around 400 genotyped donors of the cohort, an average of about 220,000 unique TCR beta nucleotide sequences was sequenced per donor, of which 15% to 20% were non-productive. Overall results and qualifications from the work: It was suggested by the authors that the approach could potentially be generalized to other disease states and immunological phenotypes. The 87-base-pair reads could not distinguish some IMGT-functional V segments, including TRBV6-2 and TRBV6-3, so those segments were excluded. A further reported finding was that TCR beta sequences accurately predicted the HLA-A and HLA-B alleles for most subjects in the first cohort. Across donors, most TCR sequences were observed very rarely, whereas some public TCRs were present in many individuals. According to a later genetic analysis, donors in an Asian-associated ancestry cluster had fewer N-insertions in productive TCRs than the approximately 650-donor mean. A later analysis found that most CMV-associated TCR beta chains appeared HLA-restricted, with HLA associations seemingly driven largely by CMV exposure. V-gene and J-gene trimming of TCR beta chains was associated with a missense DCLRE1C variant in a later genetic analysis, and the association was replicated in an independent cohort. According to a later analysis, parvovirus B19, influenza, CMV and Epstein-Barr virus appeared linked to several top co-occurrence clusters. A few of the identified cytomegalovirus-associated TCR beta chains were confirmed in vitro to be specific for cytomegalovirus antigens. A group of highly shared sequence variants was considered likely to be a technical artifact of the sequencing pipeline. The presence/absence analyses assumed that sequencing depth was roughly uniform across donors, and that assumption may not be true. Broadly in line with IMGT annotations, most TCR beta V segments showed up in productive rearrangements about 90% or about 30% of the time in an earlier analysis of around 550 of the donors. The only immune exposure information available for the cohort was CMV serostatus. The classifier was reported to diagnose cytomegalovirus status with high specificity and sensitivity in both the original and validation cohorts. Because counts were too low, roughly 17 rarely observed V segments, including chromosome 9 orphons, were left out of the earlier analysis of some 600 of the donors. In this cohort, only TCR beta chains were sequenced, and detectable features were limited by the absence of alpha or paired-chain data. In a later analysis, HLA-associated TCR beta chains were found to be more clonally expanded and to have lower generation probabilities than equally common non-associated chains. The study gave a list of about 170 TCR beta chains associated with cytomegalovirus. In a later analysis, the rate of TCR association differed among HLA loci, with DRB1 alleles having the most associated TCRs and HLA-C alleles having the fewest. Because some donors lacked HLA typing at each locus, the association tests relied only on the typed subset. Linkage disequilibrium might explain the correlated functional status among segregating V segments, but an unknown experimental factor could not be excluded. In a later analysis, 16,951 TCR beta sequences were associated with specific HLA alleles at a false discovery rate of 0.05. When HLA alleles, especially DR and DQ, strongly co-occurred, TCR associations were difficult to assign to individual alleles.

The cohort was made up of approximately 670 healthy bone marrow donors. All cohort members were sampled while nominally healthy, although unrecorded immune exposures were likely present. The donor tested CMV seronegative and was one of the 352 seronegative cohort members. Each donor provided a peripheral blood sample, and peripheral blood mononuclear cells were used for TCR beta sequencing. Genomic DNA was extracted from the blood cell samples with the Qiagen DNeasy Blood Extraction Kit. Concerning this clone: Its target antigen remains unknown. No clone much larger than this one lies a single base away; base qualities are absent.

Looking up the germline V gene yields CDR1 SGHTS and CDR2 YDEGEE. Spanning cysteine to phenylalanine, the CDR3 consists of 15 amino acids. Solely the CDR3 DNA is kept, with 45 bases framed from the first base. Trimming takes 4 bases off V and 9 bases off J; junction bases not matched to a gene: 11. Library construction relied on the immunoSEQ multiplex PCR assay. A mixture of 60 forward primers for TCR Vbeta segments and 13 reverse primers for TCR Jbeta segments was used in the multiplex PCR. The CDR3 region of rearranged TCR beta genes was amplified from genomic DNA with a multiplex PCR assay. The Illumina HiSeq System was used to sequence the amplified TCR beta libraries as 87-base-pair reads. From the authors' description of their analysis: In a later analysis, tens of millions of unique TCR beta chains were counted across the approximately 640 repertoires, and roughly 11 million of these chains were shared by at least two donors. Raw reads were error-corrected and collapsed into unique sequences by a nearest-neighbor algorithm in which closely related sequences were merged to remove PCR and sequencing errors. CDR3 sequences were aligned to IMGT reference sequences to assign V, D and J gene segments. For a sequence to be retained, at least a six-nucleotide match to both a V gene segment and a J gene segment was required. A rearrangement counted as productive if the CDR3 had no stop codons and remained in frame with V and J, and every other rearrangement counted as non-productive. Following IMGT convention, CDR3 was defined as the stretch from the second conserved V-encoded cysteine to the conserved J-encoded phenylalanine. In an earlier analysis of more than 550 of the donors, sequences lacking an unambiguous match to a single V gene segment were excluded. In an earlier analysis of several hundred of the donors, V segments were called functional above 56.7% productive rearrangements and were called segregating when the between-donor standard deviation exceeded 5%. A statistical classification framework was built to diagnose cytomegalovirus status from the catalog of TCR beta chain sequences. In a later analysis, TCR nucleotide sequences were compared against IMGT/GENE-DB human TR gene sequences so that V and J genes could be assigned. In a later analysis, CDR3 sequences and most-parsimonious VDJ recombination scenarios were assigned using the TCRdist pipeline. A later analysis defined each TCR beta chain by its CDR3 amino acid sequence plus V-gene family, and excluded reads lacking a unique V-gene family. In a later analysis, 500 to 650 highly shared, low-generation-probability nucleotide sequences were removed to address suspected cross-contamination and a sequencing artifact. A later analysis calculated a clonal expansion index for each public chain from normalized within-repertoire ranks of inferred template counts. In a later analysis, generation probabilities were computed using a VDJ recombination model fitted to out-of-frame rearrangements, and the results were checked against IGoR. Hypergeometric tests were used in a later analysis to score TCR-TCR, TCR-HLA and TCR-CMV co-occurrence, with a repertoire-size bias correction applied to the TCR pairs. A later analysis estimated false discovery rates by permuting HLA or CMV assignments 20 times. In a later analysis, co-occurring TCRs were grouped using DBSCAN, with TCRdist sequence similarity added in when clustering inside HLA-allele-positive subsets. Repertoires with fewer than 30,000 or more than 120,000 public chains were left out of co-occurrence clustering, as were about five repertoires with anomalous nucleotide sharing. TCRdb obtained this table from immuneACCESS and retained in-frame rearrangements with V and J assigned. These tables miss some clones; where compared with another copy, unresolved V genes account for less than half of the shortfall, and the remainder is unexplained. That table is the source of V, J and clone size, and D and trimming were worked out from the DNA. The sample contains some 130,000 clones, about 80% of them found a single time. Clones ranked in the top ten supply 1% of the sample.

The chain employs TRBV5-8 and TRBJ1-5; a stretch of 9 junction bases matches TRBD1. Sequencing used PBMCs. The source is a man aged 35-49 years in good health and CMV-seronegative. The DNA is TGTGCCAGCAGCCAAGGGACAGGGTTGCTCGGGCCCCAGCATTTT. It is translated as CASSQGTGLLGPQHF. Where the CDR3 stops, the reference TRBV5-8 and TRBJ1-5 genes take over; the full variable domain is EAGVTQSPTHLIKTRGQQATLRCSPISGHTSVYWYQQALGLGLQFLLWYDEGEERNRGNFPPRFSGRQFPNYSSELNVNALELEDSALYLCASSQGTGLLGPQHFGDGTRLSIL.